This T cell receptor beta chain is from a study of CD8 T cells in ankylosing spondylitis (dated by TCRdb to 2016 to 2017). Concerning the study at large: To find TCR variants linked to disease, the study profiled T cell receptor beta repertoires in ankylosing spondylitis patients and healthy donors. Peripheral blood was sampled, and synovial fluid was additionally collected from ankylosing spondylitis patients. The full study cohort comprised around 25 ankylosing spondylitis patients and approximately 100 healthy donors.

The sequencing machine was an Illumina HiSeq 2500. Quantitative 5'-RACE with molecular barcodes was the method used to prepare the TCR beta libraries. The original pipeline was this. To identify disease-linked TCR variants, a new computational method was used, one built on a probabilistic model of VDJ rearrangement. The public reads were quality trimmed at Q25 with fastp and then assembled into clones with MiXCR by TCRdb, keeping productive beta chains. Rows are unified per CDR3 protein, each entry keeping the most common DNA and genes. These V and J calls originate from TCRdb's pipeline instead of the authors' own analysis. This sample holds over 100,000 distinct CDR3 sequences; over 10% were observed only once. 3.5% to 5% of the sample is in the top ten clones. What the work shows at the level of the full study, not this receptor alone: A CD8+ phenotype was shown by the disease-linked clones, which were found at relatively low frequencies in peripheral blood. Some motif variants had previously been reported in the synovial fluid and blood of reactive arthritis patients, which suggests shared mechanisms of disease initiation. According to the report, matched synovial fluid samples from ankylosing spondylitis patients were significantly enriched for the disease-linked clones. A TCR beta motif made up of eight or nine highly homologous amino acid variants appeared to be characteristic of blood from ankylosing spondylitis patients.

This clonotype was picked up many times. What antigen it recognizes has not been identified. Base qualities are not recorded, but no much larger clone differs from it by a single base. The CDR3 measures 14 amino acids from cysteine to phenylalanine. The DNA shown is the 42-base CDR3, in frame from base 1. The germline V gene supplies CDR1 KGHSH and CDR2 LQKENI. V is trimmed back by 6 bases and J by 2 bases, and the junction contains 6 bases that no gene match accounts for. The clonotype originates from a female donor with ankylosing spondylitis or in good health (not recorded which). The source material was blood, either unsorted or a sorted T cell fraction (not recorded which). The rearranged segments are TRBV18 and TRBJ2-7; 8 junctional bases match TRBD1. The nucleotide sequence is TGTGCCAGCTCGCTGAGGACAGGGCCCTACGAGCAGTACTTC. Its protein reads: CASSLRTGPYEQYF.